Given below is one T cell receptor beta chain in context. As processed by the authors: Using reference gene primer amplification, nucleated cell counts were estimated. The assay was immunoSEQ multiplex PCR, and TCRdb's table has in-frame clones only and misses some. V and J calls and clone size are those listed in that table; D and trimming were worked out from the DNA. This table holds about 190,000 clones, around 84% found once. The record originates from a study of blood T cell repertoires in COVID-19. Trimming removed 0 bases from V and 6 bases from J, with 14 bases in between. Germline CDR1 and CDR2: GTSNPN and SVGIG (reference sequence). This CDR3 has 14 amino acids.

This clonotype originated in a man aged 30 to 45 with active or convalescent COVID-19. The sample taken for sequencing was peripheral blood. The chain is built from TRBV30 and TRBJ1-1; D call uncertain. Here the CDR3 reads CAWSVTLGGPEAFF. CDR3 in DNA: TGTGCCTGGAGTGTAACCCTTGGAGGCCCTGAAGCTTTCTTT. The full variable domain, rest sourced from reference TRBV30 and TRBJ1-1, is SQTIHQWPATLVQPVGSPLSLECTVEGTSNPNLYWYRQAAGRGLQLLFYSVGIGQISSEVPQNLSASRPQDRQFILSSKKLLLSDSGFYLCAWSVTLGGPEAFFGQGTRLTVV.